This record concerns one T cell receptor (beta chain) sequence. What it binds is not known. This record belongs to a study of a mutant IDH1 vaccine in newly diagnosed glioma. Study at large: Commencement of vaccination occurred 4-6 weeks following radiotherapy alone, or concurrently with temozolomide cycles. Receipt of radiotherapy, temozolomide, or both preceded the study, and most received both. The study's findings and limits: No link was apparently found between pseudoprogression and changes in top peripheral T cell clonotypes.

As to time point: week 11, during vaccination. The investigators gave 300 ug of mutant IDH1 20-mer peptide in each vaccine dose, together with topical imiquimod. Clones were sequenced by immunoSEQ multiplex PCR, and TCRdb holds only the in-frame ones, with some missing. The repertoire holds tens of thousands of clones, with 75% to 90% as singletons. The CDR3 consists of 14 residues. The germline gives CDR1 SQVTM, CDR2 ANQGSEA. Trimming removed 6 bases at V and 4 bases at J, with 16 bases between. This TCR came from a man aged 45-60 years with glioma. This chain joins TRBV29-1 and TRBJ2-1; D is tentatively TRBD1 or TRBD2 (5 bases each). Sequencing used PBMCs, obtained from a glioma patient whose treatment included an IDH1 peptide vaccine. CDR3 sequence (DNA): TGCAGCGTACCGGGACCAGACCTTTACAATGAGCAGTTCTTC. Protein product: CSVPGPDLYNEQFF.